This TCR beta chain emerged from a study of cytomegalovirus exposure and HLA in healthy donors. Study results and caveats: Specific recognition of CMV antigens was confirmed in vitro for a few chains (all CMV-associated).

Details on this clone: What it binds is not known.

Germline-derived CDR1 and CDR2 are LNHNV and YYDKDF (reference sequence). Trimming shortened V by 11 bases and J by 5 bases, and 11 bases separated the two germline ends. This CDR3 is 11 amino acids long. Profiling relied on immunoSEQ multiplex PCR, and the TCRdb table lists in-frame clones only, not all of them. The top ten clones hold around 3% of a sample with roughly 250,000 clones, about 87% of them seen once. Sequences were obtained from PBMCs. The V call is TRBV15, the J call TRBJ2-3, with D perhaps TRBD2 (6 bases). The TCR sequence derives from a man aged 18 to 35 in good health and CMV-seronegative. DNA of the CDR3: TGTGCCGCGGGGTGGGGAGATACGCAGTATTTT. This gives the protein CAAGWGDTQYF. Full variable domain (missing parts from reference TRBV15 and TRBJ2-3): DAMVIQNPRYQVTQFGKPVTLSCSQTLNHNVMYWYQQKSSQAPKLLFHYYDKDFNNEADTPDNFQSRRPNTSFCFLDIRSPGLGDTAMYLCAAGWGDTQYFGPGTRLTVL.